This TCR beta chain originates from a study of blood T cell repertoires in COVID-19. Across the whole study: Samples representing acute and convalescent COVID-19 were sourced from the United States, Italy and Spain.

V gave up 1 base and J gave up 5 bases, with 7 bases separating them. The CDR3 contains 13 residues. CDR1 and CDR2 (germline): MNHNS, SASEGT. This clone was recorded once. Using immunoSEQ multiplex PCR, the repertoire was profiled, and TCRdb retains in-frame clones only, with some absent. There are roughly 200,000 clones in the sample; about four fifths occur only once, and approximately 11% lies in the top ten. The sequencing sample was made of peripheral blood. This TCR derives from a middle-aged woman with COVID-19, enrolled during active disease. This chain connects TRBV6-1 to TRBJ2-3; D ambiguous. The CDR3 bases are TGTGCCAGCAGTGAAGTAAACAGAGATACGCAGTATTTT. Its protein product is CASSEVNRDTQYF.